These 30 T cell receptor beta chains were sequenced from one sample in a study of cytomegalovirus exposure and HLA in healthy donors. The PCR made use of 60 Vbeta and 13 Jbeta primers. Method: immunoSEQ multiplex PCR; TCRdb's copy keeps in-frame clones and lacks some. The table includes about 130,000 clones, 78% detected once. Sequenced sample: PBMCs. The receptors derive from a man aged 25 to 45 in good health and CMV-seropositive.

The gene calls are TRBV7-2 and TRBJ2-4; 10 nucleotides agree with TRBD2. J was trimmed by 8 bases and V by 5 bases; bases with no gene match: 9. Germline values: CDR1 SGHTA, CDR2 FQGNSA. This CDR3 is built from 15 residues. The DNA of the CDR3 is TGTGCCAGCAGCGAGTATTCTAGCGGGAGCGACATTCAGTACTTC. This sequence encodes CASSEYSSGSDIQYF.

The V and J genes are TRBV5-1 and TRBJ2-1; TRBD2 agrees at 7 bases. Germline V CDR1 and CDR2: SGHRS, YFSETQ. The CDR3 is 15 amino acids. V lost 4 bases to trimming and J lost 9 bases; unmatched junction nucleotides: 13. As DNA, the CDR3 is TGCGCCAGCAGCCCTCCGGGACTAAGACGGGGTGAGCAGTTCTTC. Translating gives CASSPPGLRRGEQFF.

The chain combines TRBV6-5 with TRBJ1-5; TRBD1 might be the D (6 bases). From germline, CDR1 is MNHEY and CDR2 SVGAGI. The CDR3 totals 14 residues. Trimming stripped 4 bases from V and 1 base from J, with 8 bases between. CDR3 sequence: CASSSGQSNQPQHF. The CDR3 DNA follows: TGTGCCAGCAGTTCGGGACAAAGCAATCAGCCCCAGCATTTT.

This chain connects TRBV9 to TRBJ2-2; no firm D call. From germline, CDR1 is SGDLS and CDR2 YYNGEE. Deletions cut 4 bases from V and 6 bases from J, with 10 bases between. The CDR3 consists of 13 residues. The CDR3 DNA follows: TGTGCCAGCAGCTTAAGCTATGCCGGGGAGCTGTTTTTT. Translation gives CASSLSYAGELFF. The full variable domain, with the rest looked up from reference TRBV9 and TRBJ2-2, is DSGVTQTPKHLITATGQRVTLRCSPRSGDLSVYWYQQSLDQGLQFLIQYYNGEERAKGNILERFSAQQFPDLHSELNLSSLELGDSALYFCASSLSYAGELFFGEGSRLTVL.

The chain is built from TRBV9 and TRBJ2-7; D gene uncertain. The CDR3 covers 14 residues. The V and J ends lost 4 bases and 0 bases respectively, with 11 bases between them. CDR1 is SGDLS, CDR2 YYNGEE, per germline. CDR3 nucleotides: TGTGCCAGCAGCCCCCAGGTGAGCTCCTACGAGCAGTACTTC. This sequence encodes CASSPQVSSYEQYF.

The chain employs TRBV13 and TRBJ1-2; 7 nucleotides match TRBD1. This CDR3 has 14 residues. V was clipped by 5 bases and J by 8 bases; unmatched bases: 11. From germline, CDR1 is PRHDT and CDR2 FYEKMQ (reference sequence). The CDR3 coding sequence is TGTGCCAGCAGCCTCGACAGGGACTTGGGAGGCTACACCTTC. As protein: CASSLDRDLGGYTF.

This chain joins TRBV6-5 and TRBJ2-4; TRBD2 is a possible D gene (6 bases). Trimming left V 7 bases short and J 0 bases short, with 7 bases between. Germline CDR1 MNHEY, CDR2 SVGAGI. The CDR3 extends over 13 amino acids. The CDR3 sequence is CASTGVAKNIQYF. As DNA, the CDR3 is TGTGCCAGCACGGGGGTAGCCAAAAACATTCAGTACTTC.

The V call is TRBV5-6, the J call TRBJ2-7, with 9 bases aligning to TRBD2. Germline trimming cut 0 bases from V and 4 bases from J; bases unmatched to any gene: 8. In germline, CDR1 is SGHDT, CDR2 YYEEEE. The CDR3 covers 16 residues. The CDR3 DNA follows: TGTGCCAGCAGCTTGGGACTAGCGGCAGGGAGTTACGAGCAGTACTTC. Protein product: CASSLGLAAGSYEQYF.

This sequence joins TRBV4-3 and TRBJ1-1; D remains unclear. V lost 4 bases, J lost 0 bases, and 9 bases lay in between. The CDR3 is 14 amino acids. The germline CDR1 and CDR2 sequences are LGHNA and YSLEER. CDR3 loop: CASSRALMNTEAFF. CDR3 DNA: TGCGCCAGCAGCCGGGCGCTCATGAACACTGAAGCTTTCTTT.

This chain uses TRBV28 with TRBJ2-7, with D perhaps TRBD1 (7 bases). Germline loops: CDR1 MDHEN, CDR2 SYDVKM. There are 16 residues in the CDR3. The germline V and J ends were trimmed by 3 bases and 5 bases, with 20 bases remaining between them. This CDR3 is CASSFRGRGVRDEQYF. Written as DNA, the CDR3 is TGTGCCAGCAGTTTCCGGGGCAGGGGGGTTCGGGACGAGCAGTACTTC.

This rearrangement joins TRBV29-1 to TRBJ2-2; tentatively, D is TRBD1 (5 bases). Germline CDR1 reads SQVTM; CDR2 reads ANQGSEA. The CDR3 extends over 14 amino acids. Trimming shortened V by 6 bases and J by 1 base, and 12 bases separated the two germline ends. CDR3 in DNA: TGCAGCGTCACTCAAGGGGAGAACACCGGGGAGCTGTTTTTT. Translated: CSVTQGENTGELFF.

J is TRBJ1-2 and V is TRBV28; D might be TRBD1 (5 bases). Trimming pared 2 bases from V and 8 bases from J, leaving 12 bases between. This CDR3 comprises 13 residues. Germline V gene lookup returns CDR1 MDHEN and CDR2 SYDVKM. CDR3 loop: CASSLAQGGGYTF. The CDR3 region has the DNA TGTGCCAGCAGTTTAGCCCAGGGAGGGGGCTACACCTTC.

The rearrangement joins TRBV18 to TRBJ2-1, with 8 nucleotides matching TRBD2. The CDR3 consists of 16 residues. The germline gives CDR1 KGHSH, CDR2 LQKENI. The V gene end was trimmed by 3 bases and the J gene end by 4 bases; junction bases not matched to a gene: 8. The CDR3 loop is CASSPVFAGGYNEQFF. The CDR3, as DNA: TGTGCCAGCTCACCGGTGTTCGCGGGAGGTTACAATGAGCAGTTCTTC.

The rearrangement joins TRBV7-9 to TRBJ1-4; D ambiguous. The V and J ends lost 1 base and 10 bases respectively, with 16 bases between them. CDR1 SEHNR and CDR2 FQNEAQ come from the germline V gene (reference sequence). The CDR3 is 15 residues long. CDR3 nucleotide sequence: TGTGCCAGCAGCTTAGTAGGAGATGTGGCTCTAAAACTGTTTTTT. It translates to CASSLVGDVALKLFF. Together with reference TRBV7-9 and TRBJ1-4, the CDR3 gives the full variable domain: DTGVSQNPRHKITKRGQNVTFRCDPISEHNRLYWYRQTLGQGPEFLTYFQNEAQLEKSRLLSDRFSAERPKGSFSTLEIQRTEQGDSAMYLCASSLVGDVALKLFFGSGTQLSVL.

This chain connects TRBV7-8 to TRBJ1-2, with D possibly matching TRBD1 (5 bases). Germline lookup yields CDR1 SGHVS and CDR2 FQNEAQ. The CDR3 consists of 15 residues. With 5 bases removed from V and 2 bases from J, the gap between germline ends came to 15 bases. CDR3 protein: CASSPLWGVNYGYTF. The CDR3 nucleotides read TGTGCCAGCAGCCCGCTTTGGGGGGTAAACTATGGCTACACCTTC. The variable domain in full, with the rest retrieved from reference TRBV7-8 and TRBJ1-2, is GAGVSQSPRYKVAKRGQDVALRCDPISGHVSLFWYQQALGQGPEFLTYFQNEAQLDKSGLPSDRFFAERPEGSVSTLKIQRTQQEDSAVYLCASSPLWGVNYGYTFGSGTRLTVV.

The J gene is TRBJ2-7, the V gene TRBV11-3, with a possible D match to TRBD1 (7 bases). The germline V gene encodes CDR1 SGHNT and CDR2 YENEEA. The CDR3 has 16 residues. V lost 4 bases and J 2 bases, leaving 18 bases between the germline ends. For the CDR3, the DNA is TGTGCCAGCAGCTGGGGGTCCAGGGGGGTACCCTACGAGCAGTACTTC. Its protein is CASSWGSRGVPYEQYF.

The V gene is TRBV19, the J gene TRBJ2-3, with 10 bases fitting TRBD1. With 6 bases clipped from V and 6 bases from J, the junction kept 9 bases outside the gene matches. Germline V gives CDR1 LNHDA, CDR2 SQIVND (reference sequence). This CDR3 comprises 15 residues. CDR3 residues: CASSPTGGALDTQYF. CDR3 sequence (DNA): TGTGCCAGTAGCCCGACAGGGGGCGCGTTGGATACGCAGTATTTT.

The DNA of the CDR3 is TGTGCCAGCAGCCCGGGACAGGGGCCCCTGGGGCAGTTCTTC. Encoded protein: CASSPGQGPLGQFF. This sequence joins TRBV5-6 and TRBJ2-1; 10 nucleotides align to TRBD1. CDR1 and CDR2 from the germline V gene are SGHDT and YYEEEE. The CDR3 is 14 amino acids. Trimming took 4 bases from V and 12 from J; bases not matched to a gene: 10.

This clone was observed a handful of times. The genes are TRBV10-3 and TRBJ1-2; no clear D. The V and J ends lost 2 bases and 5 bases respectively, with 21 bases between them. CDR3 length equals 17 residues. CDR1 ENHRY and CDR2 SYGVKD come from the germline V gene. The CDR3 is CAISEVESNTPGYGYTF. CDR3 DNA: TGTGCCATCAGTGAGGTCGAGAGTAACACCCCCGGGTATGGCTACACCTTC.

The chain combines TRBV19 with TRBJ1-2; 8 bases fit TRBD1. Germline V gives CDR1 LNHDA, CDR2 SQIVND (reference sequence). The J segment lost 11 bases and the V segment lost 7 bases, leaving 12 bases of the junction unmatched. The CDR3 is made up of 13 amino acids. This chain's CDR3 is CASKGQGDWGYTF. CDR3 DNA sequence: TGTGCCAGTAAAGGACAGGGTGATTGGGGATACACCTTC.

V usage is TRBV2 and J usage is TRBJ2-1; no clear D. Trimming removed 1 base at V and 9 bases at J, with 16 bases between. Germline values: CDR1 SNHLY, CDR2 FYNNEI. The CDR3 totals 15 residues. CDR3 protein: CASSEVWVGSGEQFF. The CDR3 DNA follows: TGTGCCAGCAGTGAAGTGTGGGTGGGTTCGGGTGAGCAGTTCTTC.

The chain links TRBV9 to TRBJ1-1; the D gene is possibly TRBD1 (6 bases). V lost 4 bases and J 7 bases, leaving 14 bases between the germline ends. The CDR3 sequence is 13 residues long. Germline V gives CDR1 SGDLS, CDR2 YYNGEE. The CDR3 loop is CASSRGGADEAFF. The CDR3 nucleotides are TGTGCCAGCAGCCGGGGGGGGGCGGATGAAGCTTTCTTT.

J is TRBJ2-5 and V is TRBV5-1, with TRBD1 matching over 9 bases. Germline V gives CDR1 SGHRS, CDR2 YFSETQ. With 4 bases clipped from V and 3 bases from J, the junction kept 16 bases outside the gene matches. CDR3 size: 18 residues. CDR3 protein: CASSPGFSITGGEETQYF. In DNA form, the CDR3 reads TGCGCCAGCAGCCCTGGGTTTAGCATAACAGGGGGCGAAGAGACCCAGTACTTC.

The chain uses TRBV18 and TRBJ2-1; the match to TRBD2 covers 14 bases. CDR1 and CDR2 (germline): KGHSH, LQKENI. CDR3 length equals 16 residues. The trim removed 2 bases at V and 10 bases at J, leaving 7 bases unmatched. The CDR3 spells CASSPMGTSGSLEQFF. The CDR3 coding sequence is TGTGCCAGCTCACCAATGGGGACTAGCGGGAGTCTAGAGCAGTTCTTC.

This clone has more than one count but fewer than ten. The gene calls are TRBV6-4 and TRBJ2-5, with 7 bases matching TRBD2. The CDR3 contains 13 residues. In germline, CDR1 is MRHNA, CDR2 SNTAGT. The trim removed 0 bases at V and 7 bases at J, leaving 2 bases unmatched. CDR3 sequence: CASSDSASGTQYF. Written as DNA, the CDR3 is TGTGCCAGCAGTGACTCGGCTAGCGGGACCCAGTACTTC.

This chain uses TRBV5-1 with TRBJ2-4, with TRBD2 matching over 12 bases. Germline V gene lookup returns CDR1 SGHRS and CDR2 YFSETQ. The junction had 9 bases not matched to a gene; V was cut back by 4 bases and J by 1 base. The length of the CDR3 is 18 residues. The CDR3, as DNA: TGCGCCAGCAGCCCCTCCTTACTAGCGGGAGGTGCCAAAAACATTCAGTACTTC. This encodes CASSPSLLAGGAKNIQYF.

The chain employs TRBV7-8 and TRBJ2-3, with TRBD2 as a possible D gene (6 bases). Trimming shortened V by 6 bases and J by 5 bases, and 18 bases separated the two germline ends. The CDR3 is 15 amino acids. Per germline, CDR1 SGHVS and CDR2 FQNEAQ. The chain's CDR3 is CASSFRGGMGDTQYF. CDR3 nucleotides: TGTGCCAGCAGTTTTAGGGGCGGGATGGGAGATACGCAGTATTTT.

This chain connects TRBV7-2 to TRBJ1-1; 7 nucleotides match TRBD1. CDR3 size: 14 residues. Unmatched junction bases numbered 13, after V lost 5 bases and J lost 10 bases. CDR1 and CDR2 from the germline V gene are SGHTA and FQGNSA. As DNA, the CDR3 is TGTGCCAGCAGCCTAGGTTTGGAGACAGGGTTAGCTTTCTTT. It translates to CASSLGLETGLAFF.

The V and J genes are TRBV30 and TRBJ1-2, with 7 bases matching TRBD1. CDR3 size: 13 residues. CDR1 is GTSNPN, CDR2 SVGIG, per germline (reference sequence). Losses at the gene ends were 6 bases for V and 7 bases for J; bases not matched to a gene: 11. CDR3 in DNA: TGTGCCTGCCGACAGGGCGGCTTAGGTGGCTACACCTTC. Protein: CACRQGGLGGYTF.

V is TRBV4-3 and J is TRBJ2-1; D is possibly TRBD1 (5 bases). Trimming left V 2 bases short and J 0 bases short, with 11 bases between. The V gene's germline CDR1 is LGHNA and CDR2 YSLEER. This CDR3 is 16 amino acids long. The CDR3 bases are TGCGCCAGCAGCCAATTGGAAGACAGCTCCTACAATGAGCAGTTCTTC. This encodes CASSQLEDSSYNEQFF.